This T cell receptor beta chain is from a study of blood T cell repertoires in COVID-19. Overall study context: T cells, B-cell-depleted T cells, or PBMCs supplied cDNA or gDNA.

The assay was immunoSEQ multiplex PCR, and TCRdb's table has in-frame clones only and misses some. The sample lists 120,000 to 150,000 clones, over 75% seen once, with around 3.9% in the top ten. Adults between roughly 18 and 95 years of age took part from some 25 US areas. Germline V gene lookup returns CDR1 MNHEY and CDR2 SMNVEV (reference sequence). V shed 2 bases, J shed 8 bases, and the junction held 11 bases outside the gene matches. The CDR3 is 15 amino acids. This chain joins TRBV27 and TRBJ1-2; 7 nucleotides match TRBD1. The receptor was derived from a man in his fifties in a cohort exposed to, infected with or recovered from COVID-19 (not recorded which). Material: PBMCs or T cells enriched from blood (not recorded which). CDR3 bases: TGTGCCAGCAGTTTAGGAAAGACAGGGATAAGGGGCTACACCTTC. It translates to CASSLGKTGIRGYTF.